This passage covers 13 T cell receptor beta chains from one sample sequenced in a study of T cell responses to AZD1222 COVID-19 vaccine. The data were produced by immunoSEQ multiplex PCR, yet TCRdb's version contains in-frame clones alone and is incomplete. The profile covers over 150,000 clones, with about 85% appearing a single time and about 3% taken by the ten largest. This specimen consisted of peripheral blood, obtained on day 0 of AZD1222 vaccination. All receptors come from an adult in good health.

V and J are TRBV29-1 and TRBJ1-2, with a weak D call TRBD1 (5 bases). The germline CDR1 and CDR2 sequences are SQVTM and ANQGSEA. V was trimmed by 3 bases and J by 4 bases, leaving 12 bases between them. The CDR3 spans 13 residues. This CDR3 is CSVDEGRGYGYTF. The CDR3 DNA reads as TGCAGCGTTGATGAGGGGCGAGGCTATGGCTACACCTTC.

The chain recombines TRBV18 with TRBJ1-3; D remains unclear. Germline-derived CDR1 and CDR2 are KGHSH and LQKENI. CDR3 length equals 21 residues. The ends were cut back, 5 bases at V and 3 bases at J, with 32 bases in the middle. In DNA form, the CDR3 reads TGTGCCAGCTCAAGATCACCGAGGTCTCCAGCCTATCCCGCGGTTGGAAACACCATATATTTT. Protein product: CASSRSPRSPAYPAVGNTIYF.

Here the CDR3 reads CASSPPFSLDADTQYF. CDR3 DNA: TGTGCCAGCTCACCACCCTTTTCCCTTGACGCAGATACGCAGTATTTT. The rearrangement joins TRBV18 to TRBJ2-3; no firm D call. The CDR3 length is 16 residues. CDR1 is KGHSH and CDR2 is LQKENI in the germline V gene. V was pared by 0 bases and J by 4 bases, with 14 bases between.

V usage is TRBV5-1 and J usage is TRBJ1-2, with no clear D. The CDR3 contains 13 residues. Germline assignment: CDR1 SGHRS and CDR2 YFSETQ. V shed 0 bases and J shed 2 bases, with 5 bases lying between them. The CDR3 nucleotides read TGCGCCAGCAGCTTGGTAGCCAACTATGGCTACACCTTC. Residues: CASSLVANYGYTF.

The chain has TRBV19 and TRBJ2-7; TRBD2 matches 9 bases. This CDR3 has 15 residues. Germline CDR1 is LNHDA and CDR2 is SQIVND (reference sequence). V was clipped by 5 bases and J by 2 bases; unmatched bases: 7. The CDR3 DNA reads TGTGCCAGTAGTTCCGCTAGCGGGAAGACCTACGAGCAGTACTTC. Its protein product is CASSSASGKTYEQYF. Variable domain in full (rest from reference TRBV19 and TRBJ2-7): DGGITQSPKYLFRKEGQNVTLSCEQNLNHDAMYWYRQDPGQGLRLIYYSQIVNDFQKGDIAEGYSVSREKKESFPLTVTSAQKNPTAFYLCASSSASGKTYEQYFGPGTRLTVT.

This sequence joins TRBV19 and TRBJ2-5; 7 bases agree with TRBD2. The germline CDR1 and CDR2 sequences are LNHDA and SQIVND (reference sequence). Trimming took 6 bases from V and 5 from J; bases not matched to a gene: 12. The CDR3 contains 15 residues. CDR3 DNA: TGTGCCAGTAGGTCTCAGGCGGGAGAGGGGGAGACCCAGTACTTC. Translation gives CASRSQAGEGETQYF.

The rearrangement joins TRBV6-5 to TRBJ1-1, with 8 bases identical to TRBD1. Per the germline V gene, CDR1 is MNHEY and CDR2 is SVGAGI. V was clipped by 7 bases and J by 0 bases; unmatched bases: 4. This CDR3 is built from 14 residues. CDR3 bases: TGTGCCAGCAACCTACAGGGGGTGAACACTGAAGCTTTCTTT. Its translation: CASNLQGVNTEAFF.

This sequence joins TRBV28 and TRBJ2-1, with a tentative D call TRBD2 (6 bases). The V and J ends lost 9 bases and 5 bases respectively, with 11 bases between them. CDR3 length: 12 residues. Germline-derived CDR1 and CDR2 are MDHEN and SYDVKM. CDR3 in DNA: TGTGCCAGTATGGGGGGTAACAATGAGCAGTTCTTC. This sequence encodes CASMGGNNEQFF. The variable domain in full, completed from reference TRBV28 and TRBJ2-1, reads DVKVTQSSRYLVKRTGEKVFLECVQDMDHENMFWYRQDPGLGLRLIYFSYDVKMKEKGDIPEGYSVSREKKERFSLILESASTNQTSMYLCASMGGNNEQFFGPGTRLTVL.

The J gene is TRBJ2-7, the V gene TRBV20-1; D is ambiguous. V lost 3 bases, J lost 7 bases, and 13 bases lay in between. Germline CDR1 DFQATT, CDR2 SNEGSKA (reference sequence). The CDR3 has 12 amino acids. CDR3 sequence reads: CSASRLKTEQYF. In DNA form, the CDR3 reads TGCAGTGCTAGTCGTCTCAAAACGGAGCAGTACTTC.

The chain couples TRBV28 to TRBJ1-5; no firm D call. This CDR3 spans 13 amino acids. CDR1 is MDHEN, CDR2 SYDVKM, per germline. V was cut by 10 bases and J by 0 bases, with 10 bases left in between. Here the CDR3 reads CATFSYSNQPQHF. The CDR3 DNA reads TGTGCCACGTTCAGCTATAGCAATCAGCCCCAGCATTTT.

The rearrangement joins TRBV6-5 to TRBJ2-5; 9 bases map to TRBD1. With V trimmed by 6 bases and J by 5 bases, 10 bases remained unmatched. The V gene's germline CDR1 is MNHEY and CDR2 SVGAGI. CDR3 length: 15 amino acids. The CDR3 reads CASSPGTGTYETQYF. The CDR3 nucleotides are TGTGCCAGCAGCCCGGGGACAGGGACTTACGAGACCCAGTACTTC.

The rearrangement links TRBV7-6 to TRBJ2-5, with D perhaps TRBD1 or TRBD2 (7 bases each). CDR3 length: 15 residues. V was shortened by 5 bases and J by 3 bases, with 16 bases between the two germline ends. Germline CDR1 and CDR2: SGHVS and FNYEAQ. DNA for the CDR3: TGTGCCAGCAGCCTACCGACAGGGAGGGAAGAGACCCAGTACTTC. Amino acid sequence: CASSLPTGREETQYF.

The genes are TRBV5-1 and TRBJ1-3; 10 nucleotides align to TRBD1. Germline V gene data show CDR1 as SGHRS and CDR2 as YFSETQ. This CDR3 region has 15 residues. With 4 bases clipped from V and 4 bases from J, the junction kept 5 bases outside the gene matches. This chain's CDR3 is CASSLQTGGGNTIYF. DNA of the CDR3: TGCGCCAGCAGCCTCCAGACAGGGGGCGGAAACACCATATATTTT.